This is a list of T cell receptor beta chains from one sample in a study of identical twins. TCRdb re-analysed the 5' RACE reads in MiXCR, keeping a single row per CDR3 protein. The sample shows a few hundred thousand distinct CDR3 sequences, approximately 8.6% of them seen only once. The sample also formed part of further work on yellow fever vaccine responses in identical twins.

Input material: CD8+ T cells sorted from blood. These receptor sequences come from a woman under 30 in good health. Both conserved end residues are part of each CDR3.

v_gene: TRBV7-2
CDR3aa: CASSSSWETQYF

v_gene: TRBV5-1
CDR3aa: CAGSLGTSGGAINEQFF

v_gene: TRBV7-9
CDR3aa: CASSPAGAMEQYF

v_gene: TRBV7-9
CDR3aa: CASSGRTSGEQETQYF

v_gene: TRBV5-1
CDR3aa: CASSSQGGVNTEAFF

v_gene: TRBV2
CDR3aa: CASSEIGDTEAFF

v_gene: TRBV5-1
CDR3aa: CASRPHGEGDYGYTF

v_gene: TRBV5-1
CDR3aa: CASSSLGRETGGVGANVLTF

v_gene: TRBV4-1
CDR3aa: CASSQGRAAYEQYF

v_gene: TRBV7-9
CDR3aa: CASSLARGENTEAFF

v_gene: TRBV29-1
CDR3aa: CSVDGTSYNEQFF

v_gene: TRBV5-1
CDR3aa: CASSLGGQGEYEQYF

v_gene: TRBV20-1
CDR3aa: CSARALELLTYNEQFF

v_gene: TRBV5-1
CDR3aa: CASSLTGRDQYQETQYF

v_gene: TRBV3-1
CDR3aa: CASSQFLDLKDQETQYF

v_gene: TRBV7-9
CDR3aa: CASSEPTGYRNYTF

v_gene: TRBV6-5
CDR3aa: CASSYFPDSYEQYF

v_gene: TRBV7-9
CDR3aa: CASSSLIGGDTQYF

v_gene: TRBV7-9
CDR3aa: CASAPGLAQETQYF

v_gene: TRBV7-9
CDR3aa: CASSSPEETTSYEQYF

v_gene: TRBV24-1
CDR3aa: CATSDSVTSNQPQHF

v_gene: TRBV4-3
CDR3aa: CASSPGTSGITDTQYF

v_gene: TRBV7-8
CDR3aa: CASYGEGLDNEQFF

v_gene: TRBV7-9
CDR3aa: CASSSPGVKDFEQFF

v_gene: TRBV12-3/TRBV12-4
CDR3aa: CASSNRDRGDYGYTF

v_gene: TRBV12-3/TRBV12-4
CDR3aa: CASSRPGNEQFF

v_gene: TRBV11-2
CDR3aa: CASSLDAVTEGRGTEAFF

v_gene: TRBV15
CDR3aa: CATSRDRDSNSPLHF

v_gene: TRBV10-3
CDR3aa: CAIRVQGTYEQYF

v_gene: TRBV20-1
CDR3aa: CSASNRDNYEQYF

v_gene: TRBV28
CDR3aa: CASSSPQGAGELFF

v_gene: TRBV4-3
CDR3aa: CASSPGPRGYGDTQYF

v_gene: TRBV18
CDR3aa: CASSFLTGGSYEQYF

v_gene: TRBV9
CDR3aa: CASSAGGGAVYEQYF

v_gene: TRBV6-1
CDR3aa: CASWGTGITDTQYF

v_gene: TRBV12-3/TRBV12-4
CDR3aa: CASRDLVEQYF

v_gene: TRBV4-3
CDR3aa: CASSQWTGSYNEQFF

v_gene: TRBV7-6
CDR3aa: CASSRDHGASGRLYDEQYF

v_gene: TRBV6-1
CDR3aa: CASSTPWDSQETQYF

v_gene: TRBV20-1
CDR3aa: CSASESPGYNEQFF

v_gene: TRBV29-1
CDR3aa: CSVWGAENYGYTF

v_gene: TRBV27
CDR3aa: CASSLKGAGGPRFANTGELFF

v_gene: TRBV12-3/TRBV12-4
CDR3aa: CASASGRVWETQYF

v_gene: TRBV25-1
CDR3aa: CASSENPSEILEEAFF

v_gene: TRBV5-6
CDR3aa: CASSFSDSSTDTQYF